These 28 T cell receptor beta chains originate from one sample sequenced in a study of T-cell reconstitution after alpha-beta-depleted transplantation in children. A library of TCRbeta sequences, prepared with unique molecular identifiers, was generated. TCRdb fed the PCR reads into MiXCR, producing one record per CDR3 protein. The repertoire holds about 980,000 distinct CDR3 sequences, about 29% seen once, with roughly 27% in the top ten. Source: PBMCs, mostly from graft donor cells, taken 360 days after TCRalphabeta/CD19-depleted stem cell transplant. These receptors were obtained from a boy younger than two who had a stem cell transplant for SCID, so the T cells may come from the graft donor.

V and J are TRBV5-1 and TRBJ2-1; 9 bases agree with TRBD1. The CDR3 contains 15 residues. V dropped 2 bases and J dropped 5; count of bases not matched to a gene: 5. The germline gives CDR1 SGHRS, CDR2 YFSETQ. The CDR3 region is CASSFWDRDHNEQFF. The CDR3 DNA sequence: TGCGCCAGCAGCTTCTGGGACAGGGACCACAATGAGCAGTTCTTC.

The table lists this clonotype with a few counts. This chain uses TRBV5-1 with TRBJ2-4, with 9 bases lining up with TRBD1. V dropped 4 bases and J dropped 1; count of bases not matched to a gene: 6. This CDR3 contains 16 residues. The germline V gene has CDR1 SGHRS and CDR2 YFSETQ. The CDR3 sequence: CASSLRTGEAKNIQYF. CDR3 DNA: TGCGCCAGCAGCCTAAGGACAGGGGAGGCCAAAAACATTCAGTACTTC.

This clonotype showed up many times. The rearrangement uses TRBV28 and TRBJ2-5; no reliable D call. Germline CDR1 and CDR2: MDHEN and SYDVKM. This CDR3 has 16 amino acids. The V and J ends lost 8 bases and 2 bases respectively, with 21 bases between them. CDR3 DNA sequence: TGTGCCAGCCTACGCGGCGCGGCCCCCTTTCAAGAGACCCAGTACTTC. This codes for CASLRGAAPFQETQYF. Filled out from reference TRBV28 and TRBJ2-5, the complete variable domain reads DVKVTQSSRYLVKRTGEKVFLECVQDMDHENMFWYRQDPGLGLRLIYFSYDVKMKEKGDIPEGYSVSREKKERFSLILESASTNQTSMYLCASLRGAAPFQETQYFGPGTRLLVL.

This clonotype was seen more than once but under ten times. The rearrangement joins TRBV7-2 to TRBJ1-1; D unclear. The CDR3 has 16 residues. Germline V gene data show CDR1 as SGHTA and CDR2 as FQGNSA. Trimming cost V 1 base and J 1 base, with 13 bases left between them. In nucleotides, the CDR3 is TGTGCCAGCAGCTTAGTAGCACCCCTGACGAACACTGAAGCTTTCTTT. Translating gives CASSLVAPLTNTEAFF.

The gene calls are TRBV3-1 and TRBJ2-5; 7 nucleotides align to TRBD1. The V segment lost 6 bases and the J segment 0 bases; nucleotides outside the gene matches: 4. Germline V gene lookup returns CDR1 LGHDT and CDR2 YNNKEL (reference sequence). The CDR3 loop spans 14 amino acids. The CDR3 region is CASRSRGYQETQYF. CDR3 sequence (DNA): TGTGCCAGCAGGTCCAGGGGGTACCAAGAGACCCAGTACTTC.

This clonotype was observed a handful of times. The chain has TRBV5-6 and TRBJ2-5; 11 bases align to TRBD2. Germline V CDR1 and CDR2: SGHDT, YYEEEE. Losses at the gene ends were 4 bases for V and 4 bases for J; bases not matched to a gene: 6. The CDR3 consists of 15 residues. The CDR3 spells CASSLRGTSGETQYF. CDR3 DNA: TGTGCCAGCAGCCTTCGCGGGACTAGCGGAGAGACCCAGTACTTC.

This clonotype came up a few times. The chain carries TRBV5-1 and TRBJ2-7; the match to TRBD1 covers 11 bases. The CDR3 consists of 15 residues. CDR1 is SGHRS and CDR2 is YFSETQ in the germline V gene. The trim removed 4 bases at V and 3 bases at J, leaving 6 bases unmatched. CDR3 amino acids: CASSPGTGGIYEQYF. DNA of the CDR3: TGCGCCAGCAGCCCCGGGACAGGGGGGATCTACGAGCAGTACTTC. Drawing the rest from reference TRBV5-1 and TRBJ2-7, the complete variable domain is KAGVTQTPRYLIKTRGQQVTLSCSPISGHRSVSWYQQTPGQGLQFLFEYFSETQRNKGNFPGRFSGRQFSNSRSEMNVSTLELGDSALYLCASSPGTGGIYEQYFGPGTRLTVT.

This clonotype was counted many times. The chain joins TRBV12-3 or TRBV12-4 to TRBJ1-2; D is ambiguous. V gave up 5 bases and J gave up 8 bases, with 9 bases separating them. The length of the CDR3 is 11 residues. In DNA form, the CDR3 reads TGTGCCAGCAGTCCCGGGCAGGGCTACACCTTC. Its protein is CASSPGQGYTF.

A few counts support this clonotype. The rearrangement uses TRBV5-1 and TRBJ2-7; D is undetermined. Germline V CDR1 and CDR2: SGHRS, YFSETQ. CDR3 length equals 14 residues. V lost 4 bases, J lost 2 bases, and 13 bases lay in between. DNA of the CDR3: TGCGCCAGCAGCCCCGGTCCAACAACCTACGAGCAGTACTTC. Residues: CASSPGPTTYEQYF.

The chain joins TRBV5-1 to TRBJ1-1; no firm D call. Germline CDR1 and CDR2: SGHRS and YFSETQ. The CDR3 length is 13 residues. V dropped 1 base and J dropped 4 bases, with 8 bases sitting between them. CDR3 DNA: TGCGCCAGCAGCTTGAGACTGAGCACTGAAGCTTTCTTT. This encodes CASSLRLSTEAFF. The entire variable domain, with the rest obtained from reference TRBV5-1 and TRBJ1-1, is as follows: KAGVTQTPRYLIKTRGQQVTLSCSPISGHRSVSWYQQTPGQGLQFLFEYFSETQRNKGNFPGRFSGRQFSNSRSEMNVSTLELGDSALYLCASSLRLSTEAFFGQGTRLTVV.

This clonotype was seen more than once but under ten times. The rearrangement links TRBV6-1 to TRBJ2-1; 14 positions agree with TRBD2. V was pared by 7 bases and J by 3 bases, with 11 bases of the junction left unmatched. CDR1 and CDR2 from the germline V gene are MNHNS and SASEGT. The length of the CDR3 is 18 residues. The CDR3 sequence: CASTFAGTSGGGYNEQFF. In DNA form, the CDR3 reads TGTGCCAGCACCTTCGCGGGGACTAGCGGGGGAGGCTACAATGAGCAGTTCTTC.

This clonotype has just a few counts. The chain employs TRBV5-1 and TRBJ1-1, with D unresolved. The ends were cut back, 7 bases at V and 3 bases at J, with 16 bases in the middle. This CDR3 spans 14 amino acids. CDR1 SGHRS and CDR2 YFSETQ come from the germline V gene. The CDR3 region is CASRVVGFDTEAFF. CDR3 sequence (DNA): TGCGCCAGCCGGGTCGTTGGGTTTGACACTGAAGCTTTCTTT.

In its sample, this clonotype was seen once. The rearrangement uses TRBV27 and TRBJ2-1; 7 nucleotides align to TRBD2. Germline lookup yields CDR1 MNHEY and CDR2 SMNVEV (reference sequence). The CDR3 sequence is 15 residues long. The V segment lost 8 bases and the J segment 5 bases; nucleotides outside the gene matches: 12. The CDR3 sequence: CASALRASGNNEQFF. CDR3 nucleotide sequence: TGTGCCAGCGCGCTCCGGGCTAGCGGCAACAATGAGCAGTTCTTC.

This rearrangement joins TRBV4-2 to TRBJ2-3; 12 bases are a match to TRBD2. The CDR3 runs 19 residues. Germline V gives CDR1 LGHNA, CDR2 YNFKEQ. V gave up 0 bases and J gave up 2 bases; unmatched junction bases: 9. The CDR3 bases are TGTGCCAGCAGCCAAGAAGGAATTGGACTAGCGGGACCCACAGATACGCAGTATTTT. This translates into CASSQEGIGLAGPTDTQYF.

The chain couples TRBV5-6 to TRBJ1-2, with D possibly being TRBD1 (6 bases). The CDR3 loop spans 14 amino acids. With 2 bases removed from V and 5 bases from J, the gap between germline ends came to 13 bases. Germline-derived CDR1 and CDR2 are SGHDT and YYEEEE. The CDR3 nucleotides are TGTGCCAGCAGCTTAGGGGGGTACCTTTATGGCTACACCTTC. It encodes CASSLGGYLYGYTF.

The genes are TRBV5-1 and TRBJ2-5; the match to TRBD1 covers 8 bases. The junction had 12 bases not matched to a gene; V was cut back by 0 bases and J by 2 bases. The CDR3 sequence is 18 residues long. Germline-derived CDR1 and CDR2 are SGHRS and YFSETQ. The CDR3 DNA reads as TGCGCCAGCAGCTTGGGGGACTCCGGGACAGGCGGACAAGAGACCCAGTACTTC. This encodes CASSLGDSGTGGQETQYF.

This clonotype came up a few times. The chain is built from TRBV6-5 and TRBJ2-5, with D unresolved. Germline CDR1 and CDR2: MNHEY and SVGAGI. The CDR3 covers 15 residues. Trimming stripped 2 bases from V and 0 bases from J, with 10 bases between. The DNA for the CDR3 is TGTGCCAGCAGTTACGCAGTGGGCCACCAAGAGACCCAGTACTTC. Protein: CASSYAVGHQETQYF.

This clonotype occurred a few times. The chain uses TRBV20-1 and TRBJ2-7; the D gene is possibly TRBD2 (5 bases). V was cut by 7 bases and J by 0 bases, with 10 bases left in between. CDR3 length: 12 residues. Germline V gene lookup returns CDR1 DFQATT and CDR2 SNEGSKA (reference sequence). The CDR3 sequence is CSVVGDSYEQYF. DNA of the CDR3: TGCAGTGTTGTCGGGGACTCCTACGAGCAGTACTTC.

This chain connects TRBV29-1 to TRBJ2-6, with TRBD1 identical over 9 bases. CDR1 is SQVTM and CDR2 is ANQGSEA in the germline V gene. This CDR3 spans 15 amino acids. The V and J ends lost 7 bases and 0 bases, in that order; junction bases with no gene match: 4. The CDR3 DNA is TGCAGCGCCGGGACAGGGTTCTCTGGGGCCAACGTCCTGACTTTC. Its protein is CSAGTGFSGANVLTF.

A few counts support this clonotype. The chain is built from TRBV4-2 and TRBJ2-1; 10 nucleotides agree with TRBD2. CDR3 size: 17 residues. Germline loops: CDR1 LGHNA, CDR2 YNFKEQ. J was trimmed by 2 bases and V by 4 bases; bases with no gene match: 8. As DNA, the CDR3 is TGTGCCAGCAGCCCCCTACAGCGGGGGGGCCCCTACAATGAGCAGTTCTTC. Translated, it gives CASSPLQRGGPYNEQFF.

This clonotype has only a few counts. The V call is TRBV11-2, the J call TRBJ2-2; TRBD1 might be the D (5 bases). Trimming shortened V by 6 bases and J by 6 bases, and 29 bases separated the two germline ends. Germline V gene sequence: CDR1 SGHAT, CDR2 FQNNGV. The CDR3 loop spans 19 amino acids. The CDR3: CASRPNRTDPVGWAGELFF. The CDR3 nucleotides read TGTGCCAGCAGACCGAACAGGACCGACCCCGTCGGATGGGCCGGGGAGCTGTTTTTT.

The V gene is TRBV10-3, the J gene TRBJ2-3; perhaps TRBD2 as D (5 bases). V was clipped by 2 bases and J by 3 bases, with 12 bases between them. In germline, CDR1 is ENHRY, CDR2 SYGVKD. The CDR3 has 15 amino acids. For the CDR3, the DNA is TGTGCCATCAGTGAGAACCTCGGGGTGACAGATACGCAGTATTTT. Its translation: CAISENLGVTDTQYF.

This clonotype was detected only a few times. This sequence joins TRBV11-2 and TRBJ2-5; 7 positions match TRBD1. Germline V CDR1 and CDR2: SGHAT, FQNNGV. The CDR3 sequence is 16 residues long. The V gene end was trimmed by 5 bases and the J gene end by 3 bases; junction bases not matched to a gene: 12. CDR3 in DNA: TGTGCCAGCAGCGCAAAACTGGGACAGTGGAAAGAGACCCAGTACTTC. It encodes CASSAKLGQWKETQYF.

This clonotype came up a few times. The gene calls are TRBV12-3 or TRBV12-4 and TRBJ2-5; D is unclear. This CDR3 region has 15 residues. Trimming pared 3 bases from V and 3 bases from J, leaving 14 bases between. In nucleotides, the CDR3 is TGTGCCAGCAGTTTGATGGGTCTTTTAGAAGAGACCCAGTACTTC. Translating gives CASSLMGLLEETQYF.

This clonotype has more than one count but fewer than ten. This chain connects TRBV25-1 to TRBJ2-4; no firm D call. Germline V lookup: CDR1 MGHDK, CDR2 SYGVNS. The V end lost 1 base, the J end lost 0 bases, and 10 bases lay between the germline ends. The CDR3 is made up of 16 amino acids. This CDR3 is CASSESAGLAKNIQYF. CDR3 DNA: TGTGCCAGCAGTGAATCAGCCGGGCTAGCCAAAAACATTCAGTACTTC.

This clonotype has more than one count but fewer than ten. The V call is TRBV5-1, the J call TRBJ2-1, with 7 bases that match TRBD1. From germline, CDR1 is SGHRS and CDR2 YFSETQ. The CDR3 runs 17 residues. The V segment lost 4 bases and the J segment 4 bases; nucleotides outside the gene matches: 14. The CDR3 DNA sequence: TGCGCCAGCAGCCCTAGAGGGGACAGAGTCTGGTACAATGAGCAGTTCTTC. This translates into CASSPRGDRVWYNEQFF.

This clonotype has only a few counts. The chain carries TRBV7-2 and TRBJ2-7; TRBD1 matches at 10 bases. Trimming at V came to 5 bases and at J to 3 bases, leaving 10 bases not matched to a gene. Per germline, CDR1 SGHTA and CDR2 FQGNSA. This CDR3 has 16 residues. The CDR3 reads CASSLVGTGAVYEQYF. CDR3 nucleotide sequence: TGTGCCAGCAGCCTGGTAGGGACAGGGGCGGTCTACGAGCAGTACTTC.

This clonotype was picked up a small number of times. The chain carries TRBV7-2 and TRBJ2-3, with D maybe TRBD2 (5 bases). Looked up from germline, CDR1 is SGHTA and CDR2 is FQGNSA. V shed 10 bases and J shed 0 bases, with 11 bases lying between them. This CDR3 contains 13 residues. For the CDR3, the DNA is TGTGCCACCTCGGACTGGAGCACAGATACGCAGTATTTT. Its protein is CATSDWSTDTQYF.